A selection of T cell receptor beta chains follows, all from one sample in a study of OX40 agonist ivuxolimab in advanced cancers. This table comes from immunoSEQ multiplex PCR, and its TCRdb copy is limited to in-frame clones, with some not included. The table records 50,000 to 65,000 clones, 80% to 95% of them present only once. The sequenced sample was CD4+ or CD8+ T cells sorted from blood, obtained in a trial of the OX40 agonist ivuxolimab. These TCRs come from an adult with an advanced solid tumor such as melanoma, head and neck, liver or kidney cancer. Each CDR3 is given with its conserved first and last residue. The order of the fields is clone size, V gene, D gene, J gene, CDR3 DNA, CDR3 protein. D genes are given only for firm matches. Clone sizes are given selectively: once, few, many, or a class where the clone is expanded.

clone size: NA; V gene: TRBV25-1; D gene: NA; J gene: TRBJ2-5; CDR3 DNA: TGTGCCAGCAGTGGGGCCGCCGAGGGACAGTACTTC; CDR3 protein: CASSGAAEGQYF
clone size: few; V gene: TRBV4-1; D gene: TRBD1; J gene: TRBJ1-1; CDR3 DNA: TGCGCCAGCAGTCCCGACAGGGGGCGCGAAGCTTTCTTT; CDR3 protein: CASSPDRGREAFF
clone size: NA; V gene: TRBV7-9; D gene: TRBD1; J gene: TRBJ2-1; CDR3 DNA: TGTGCCAGCAGCTATAGTCCAGGGGGCGACGAGCAGTTCTTC; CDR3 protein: CASSYSPGGDEQFF
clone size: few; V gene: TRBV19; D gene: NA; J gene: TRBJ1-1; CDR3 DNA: TGTGCCAGTAGTACAGGGAACACTGAAGCTTTCTTT; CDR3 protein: CASSTGNTEAFF
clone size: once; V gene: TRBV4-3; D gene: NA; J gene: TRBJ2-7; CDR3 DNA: TGCGCCAGCAGCCAAGGGACAGTCTCCTACGAGCAGTACTTC; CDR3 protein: CASSQGTVSYEQYF
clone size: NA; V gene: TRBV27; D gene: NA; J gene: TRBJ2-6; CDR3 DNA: TGTGCCAGCAGTTTTGGGGGAGCTGGGGCCAACGTCCTGACTTTC; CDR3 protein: CASSFGGAGANVLTF
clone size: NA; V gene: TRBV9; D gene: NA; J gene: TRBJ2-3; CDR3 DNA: TGTGCCAGCAGCCCCTCCGGGACCGGCACAGATACGCAGTATTTT; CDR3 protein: CASSPSGTGTDTQYF
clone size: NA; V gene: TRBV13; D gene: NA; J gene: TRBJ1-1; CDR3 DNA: TGTGCCAGCAGCTCTTCGCTAGGCCAGGCGAGTTTCTTT; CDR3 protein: CASSSSLGQASFF
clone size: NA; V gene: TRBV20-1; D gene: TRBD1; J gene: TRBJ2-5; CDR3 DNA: TGCAGTGCGGACAGGGAGACCCAGTACTTC; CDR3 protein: CSADRETQYF
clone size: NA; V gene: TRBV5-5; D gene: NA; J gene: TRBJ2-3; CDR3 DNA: TGTGCCAGCAGCTTGGCTGCGGGCCCTGTCAGGGTCACAGATACGCAGTATTTT; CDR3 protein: CASSLAAGPVRVTDTQYF
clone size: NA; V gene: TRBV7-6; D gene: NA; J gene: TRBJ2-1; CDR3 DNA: TGTGCCAGCAGCTTAAGTTCCTACAATGAGCAGTTCTTC; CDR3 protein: CASSLSSYNEQFF
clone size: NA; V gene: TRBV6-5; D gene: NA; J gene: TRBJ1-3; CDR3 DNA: TGTGCCAGCAAAGGGCGCGGGACTGGAAACACCATATATTTT; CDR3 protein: CASKGRGTGNTIYF
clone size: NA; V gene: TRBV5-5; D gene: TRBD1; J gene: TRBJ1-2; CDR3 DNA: TGTGCCAGCAGCTTGGAGGGACAGGGCCCCTATGGCTACACCTTC; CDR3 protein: CASSLEGQGPYGYTF
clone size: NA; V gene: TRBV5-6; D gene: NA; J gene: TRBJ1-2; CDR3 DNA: TGTGCCAGCAGTCTCATGCTCGCGCCCCACGCCGATGGCTACACCTTC; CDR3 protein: CASSLMLAPHADGYTF
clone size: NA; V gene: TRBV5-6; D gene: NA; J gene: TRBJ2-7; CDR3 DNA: TGTGCCAGCAGCTTGTTCAGCTCCTACGAGCAGTACTTC; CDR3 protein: CASSLFSSYEQYF
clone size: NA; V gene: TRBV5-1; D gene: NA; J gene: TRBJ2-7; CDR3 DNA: TGCGCCAGCAGCTTGGCCCACAGACCCTACGAGCAGTACTTC; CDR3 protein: CASSLAHRPYEQYF
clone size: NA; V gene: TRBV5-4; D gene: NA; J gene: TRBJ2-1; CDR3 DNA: TGTGCCAGCAGCTTCGCCGGGGGAGCAAAATCTAATGAGCAGTTCTTC; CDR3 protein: CASSFAGGAKSNEQFF
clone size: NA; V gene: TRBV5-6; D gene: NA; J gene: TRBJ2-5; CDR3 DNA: TGTGCCAGCAGCGAGACTACGCCCCAAGAGACCCAGTACTTC; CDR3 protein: CASSETTPQETQYF
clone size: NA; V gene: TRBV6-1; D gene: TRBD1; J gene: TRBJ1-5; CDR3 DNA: TGTGCCAGCAGCGGCCGGGACAGGGTTCAGCCCCAGCATTTT; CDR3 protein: CASSGRDRVQPQHF